This T cell receptor (beta chain) was sequenced during a study of immune evolution from preneoplasia to lung adenocarcinoma. Study-wide findings and caveats: Normal lung had the highest top T cell clone frequencies.

On this clone itself: The antigen is unknown.

This CDR3 comprises 17 residues. In germline, CDR1 is MGHRA, CDR2 YSYEKL. After removal of 0 bases from V and 8 bases from J, the junction contained 10 bases not matched to a gene. TCRdb keeps only in-frame clones here, not all; method: immunoSEQ multiplex PCR. The profile shows 35,000 to 40,000 clones, 74% of them singletons. J is TRBJ1-4 and V is TRBV4-1, with 9 nucleotides matching TRBD1. The sequenced sample was FFPE invasive lung adenocarcinoma tissue. The origin of this receptor is a person in their sixties with lung adenocarcinoma. DNA for the CDR3: TGCGCCAGCAGCCAAGAAAAAACAGGGGGCGCAAAGGAAAAACTGTTTTTT. It is translated as CASSQEKTGGAKEKLFF.